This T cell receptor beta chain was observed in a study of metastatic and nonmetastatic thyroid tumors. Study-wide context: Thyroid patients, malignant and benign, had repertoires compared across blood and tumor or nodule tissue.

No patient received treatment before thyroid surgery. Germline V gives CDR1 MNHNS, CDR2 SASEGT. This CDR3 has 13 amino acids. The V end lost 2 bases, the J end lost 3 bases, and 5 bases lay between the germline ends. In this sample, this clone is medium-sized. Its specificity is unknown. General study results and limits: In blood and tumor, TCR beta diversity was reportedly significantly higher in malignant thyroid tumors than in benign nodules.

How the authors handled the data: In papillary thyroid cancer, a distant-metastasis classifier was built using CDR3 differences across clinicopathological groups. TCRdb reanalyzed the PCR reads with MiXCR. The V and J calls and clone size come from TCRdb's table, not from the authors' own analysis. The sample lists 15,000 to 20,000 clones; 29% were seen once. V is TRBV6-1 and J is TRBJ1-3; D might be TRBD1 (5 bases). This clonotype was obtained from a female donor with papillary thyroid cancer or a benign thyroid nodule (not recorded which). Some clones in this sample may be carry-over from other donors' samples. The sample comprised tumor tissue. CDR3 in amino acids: CASSEQGGNTIYF. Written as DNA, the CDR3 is TGTGCCAGCAGTGAACAGGGTGGAAACACCATATATTTT.